The 2 T cell receptor beta chains listed next were all sequenced from one sample in a study of T cell changes during pregnancy in multiple sclerosis. Generated by immunoSEQ multiplex PCR, the TCRdb table keeps only in-frame clones and is missing some. The sample lists tens of thousands of clones; 90% were seen once. Sample: peripheral blood, taken in the third trimester of pregnancy. These receptors were taken from a female donor in good health, enrolled as a control in a pregnancy study.

The rearrangement joins TRBV5-1 to TRBJ1-1, with D perhaps TRBD1 (6 bases). This CDR3 comprises 13 residues. V was clipped by 7 bases and J by 3 bases, with 13 bases between them. Germline-derived CDR1 and CDR2 are SGHRS and YFSETQ. The CDR3 DNA is TGCGCCAGCGCGCCGGGGGGCTACACTGAAGCTTTCTTT. Translating it yields CASAPGGYTEAFF.

The V and J genes are TRBV6-5 and TRBJ2-5; 11 nucleotides align to TRBD2. Germline CDR1 is MNHEY and CDR2 is SVGAGI. Unmatched junction bases numbered 4, after V lost 5 bases and J lost 2 bases. This CDR3 region has 15 residues. CDR3 loop: CASSIAGGVQETQYF. As DNA, the CDR3 is TGTGCCAGCAGTATAGCGGGAGGGGTTCAAGAGACCCAGTACTTC.